Listed below are T cell receptor beta chains from one sample, sequenced in a study of regulatory T cells in long-lasting Graves disease. Each CDR3 protein gets one entry after TCRdb re-called the multiplex PCR reads with MiXCR. The repertoire consists of 320,000 or so distinct CDR3 sequences, with under 20% occurring once and the leading ten covering about 36%. Sequences were derived from peripheral blood mononuclear cells (PBMCs), sampled at new diagnosis, from a patient treated with antithyroid drugs. These receptors all stem from a female donor with Graves disease. Both conserved end residues are part of each CDR3. The D gene is left open where the match is weak. A clone size is listed for some rows: how often the clone was seen (once, few, many), or a class if it is expanded.

cdr3_length d_call j_call v_call clone_size cdr3_nt cdr3_aa
15 . TRBJ1-5 TRBV6-1 many TGTGCCAGCATCCGAGGGGGAAATAGCAATCAGCCCCAGCATTTT CASIRGGNSNQPQHF
18 . TRBJ2-5 TRBV7-9 many . CASSPFFGRGRYQETQYF
16 . TRBJ1-2 TRBV5-1 . TGCGCCAGCAGCTTGGCCCAAGTAGGGAGCATTATGAGCTACACCTTC CASSLAQVGSIMSYTF
13 . TRBJ2-5 TRBV12-3/TRBV12-4 many TGTGCCAGCAGTTTAATCGGGTTTGAGACCCAGTACTTC CASSLIGFETQYF
17 . TRBJ2-2 TRBV2 many TGTGCCAGCAGTGAAAGGCTAGCGCGAGGGAACACCGGGGAGCTGTTTTTT CASSERLARGNTGELFF
14 . TRBJ2-3 TRBV30 many TGTGCCTGGAGTGGAGCGGGCCCCTGGGATACGCAGTATTTT CAWSGAGPWDTQYF
12 . TRBJ2-1 TRBV24-1 few TGTGCCACCAGTCCAGGCTACAATGAGCAGTTCTTC CATSPGYNEQFF
16 . TRBJ2-7 TRBV4-1 . TGCGCCAGCAGCCCCACGGTGGTTGACGGGTCCTACGAGCAGTACTTC CASSPTVVDGSYEQYF
14 . TRBJ2-5 TRBV27 . TGTGCCAGCAGTTTATCATGGGGGCAAGAGACCCAGTACTTC CASSLSWGQETQYF
13 . TRBJ2-7 TRBV20-1 . TGCAGTGCTTGGGACTCCGGATCCTACGAGCAGTACTTC CSAWDSGSYEQYF
16 TRBD2 TRBJ2-1 TRBV2 many TGTGCCAGCAGTGAGGGTCCACTAGCGGGAGGGAATGAGCAGTTCTTC CASSEGPLAGGNEQFF
14 TRBD2 TRBJ2-3 TRBV20-1 many TGCAGTGCTAGAGATCTAGCGGTGGCAGATACGCAGTATTTT CSARDLAVADTQYF
14 . TRBJ2-5 TRBV6-1 . TGTGCCAGCAGTGAGGGAGGGGGCGCGGAGACCCAGTACTTC CASSEGGGAETQYF
16 TRBD2 TRBJ2-7 TRBV7-9 . TGTGCCAGCAGCTCAAGCGGGAGGGTTCGATCCTACGAGCAGTACTTC CASSSSGRVRSYEQYF
15 . TRBJ2-5 TRBV5-1 few TGCGCCAGCAGCCAAGACGGCCAGGTGTCAGAGACCCAGTACTTC CASSQDGQVSETQYF
16 TRBD1 TRBJ2-7 TRBV12-3/TRBV12-4 many TGTGCCAGCAGTTTCAGGACAGGGGGATTAACCTACGAGCAGTACTTC CASSFRTGGLTYEQYF
14 TRBD1 TRBJ2-5 TRBV6-1 many TGTGCCAGCAGTACAGGGGGCCTAGGGGAGACCCAGTACTTC CASSTGGLGETQYF
13 . TRBJ2-3 TRBV10-3 . TGTGCCATCAGTGAGACAGAGCCCAATACGCAGTATTTT CAISETEPNTQYF
13 TRBD1 TRBJ2-7 TRBV7-9 many TGTGCCAGCAGTTGGGACAGTCCCTACGAGCAGTACTTC CASSWDSPYEQYF
19 . TRBJ2-3 TRBV18 few TGTGCCAGCTCACAAAACGGCGCGGAGAACTCGCCCCTCACAGATACGCAGTATTTT CASSQNGAENSPLTDTQYF
15 . TRBJ2-4 TRBV7-8 few TGTGCCAGCAGCCTTGGCAGGGGGGGTAAAAACATTCAGTACTTC CASSLGRGGKNIQYF
14 TRBD2 TRBJ2-1 TRBV7-9 few TGTGCCAGCAGCCTCGATAGTGGGAGGGACGAGCAGTTCTTC CASSLDSGRDEQFF
14 TRBD2 TRBJ2-1 TRBV5-1 . TGCGCCAGCAGCTTGAACGGGAGGACAAATGAGCAGTTCTTC CASSLNGRTNEQFF
14 TRBD1 TRBJ2-7 TRBV19 many TGTGCCAGTAGTATGGACAGGGGGCGTAGAGAGCAGTACTTC CASSMDRGRREQYF
13 . TRBJ2-3 TRBV30 many TGTGCCTGGAAGCTCCCGCCGCGTGATACGCAGTATTTT CAWKLPPRDTQYF
16 TRBD2 TRBJ2-2 TRBV30 many TGTGCCTGGAGTGCGACTAGCGGGAGTCACGCCGGGGAGCTGTTTTTT CAWSATSGSHAGELFF
14 TRBD1 TRBJ2-6 TRBV2 many TGTGCCAGCAGAGGGACAGCCGGGGCCAACGTCCTGACTTTC CASRGTAGANVLTF
14 . TRBJ2-7 TRBV18 many TGTGCCAGCTCACCAATGAGGGAGGACTACGAGCAGTACTTC CASSPMREDYEQYF
15 TRBD2 TRBJ2-2 TRBV5-6 few TGTGCCAGCAGCTTCGGACTAGCTCAGGTCGGGGAGCTGTTTTTT CASSFGLAQVGELFF
13 TRBD1 TRBJ2-7 TRBV10-2 many TGCGCCAGCGGCACAGGGGGCAACTACGAGCAGTACTTC CASGTGGNYEQYF
14 TRBD1 TRBJ1-2 TRBV30 many TGTGCCTGGAGTGCGACAACAGGGGGCGGCGGCTACACCTTC CAWSATTGGGGYTF
14 TRBD2 TRBJ2-7 TRBV29-1 many TGCAGCGTTGTTTGGGCTAGCGGGAGTCGCGAGCAGTACTTC CSVVWASGSREQYF
14 . TRBJ1-3 TRBV6-1 few TGTGCCAGCACCCGGGGGGGGGGTGGAAACACCATATATTTT CASTRGGGGNTIYF
15 . TRBJ2-3 TRBV20-1 many TGCAGTGCTAGAGGAGGACAGACTAGCACAGATACGCAGTATTTT CSARGGQTSTDTQYF
14 . TRBJ1-2 TRBV7-4 few TGTGCCAGCAGCTCGGTCGGGGGGGCGCTTGGCTACACCTTC CASSSVGGALGYTF
13 . TRBJ2-3 TRBV12-3/TRBV12-4 many TGTGCCAGCAGTTTACAGGTTACAGATACGCAGTATTTT CASSLQVTDTQYF
14 TRBD2 TRBJ2-7 TRBV7-2 . TGTGCCAGCAGTATAGCGGGGGCCTCCTACGAGCAGTACTTC CASSIAGASYEQYF
13 . TRBJ2-1 TRBV20-1 many TGCAGTGCTAGTAGGGTACAAGACAATGAGCAGTTCTTC CSASRVQDNEQFF
12 . TRBJ2-5 TRBV19 many TGTGCCAGTAGTACATCGGATGTGACCCAGTACTTC CASSTSDVTQYF
15 TRBD1 TRBJ1-5 TRBV19 many TGTGCCAGTAGGGTACAGGGGGGGAGCAATCAGCCCCAGCATTTT CASRVQGGSNQPQHF
15 TRBD1 TRBJ1-2 TRBV6-1 few TGTGCCAGCGGAGGGTTGGGACAGGGGGCTGATGGCTACACCTTC CASGGLGQGADGYTF